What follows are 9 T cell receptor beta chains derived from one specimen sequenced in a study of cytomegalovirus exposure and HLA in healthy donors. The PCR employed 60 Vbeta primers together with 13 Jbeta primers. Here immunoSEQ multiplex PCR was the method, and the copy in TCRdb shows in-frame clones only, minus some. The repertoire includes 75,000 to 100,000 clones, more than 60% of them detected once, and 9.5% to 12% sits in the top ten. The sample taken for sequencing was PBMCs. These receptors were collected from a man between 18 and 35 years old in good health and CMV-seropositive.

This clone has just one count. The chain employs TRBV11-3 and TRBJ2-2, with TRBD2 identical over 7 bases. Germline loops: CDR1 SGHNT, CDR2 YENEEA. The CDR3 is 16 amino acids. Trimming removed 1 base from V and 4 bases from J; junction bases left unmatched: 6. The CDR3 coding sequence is TGTGCCAGCAGCTTAGTACTTCCTAGCGGCACCGGGGAGCTGTTTTTT. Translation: CASSLVLPSGTGELFF.

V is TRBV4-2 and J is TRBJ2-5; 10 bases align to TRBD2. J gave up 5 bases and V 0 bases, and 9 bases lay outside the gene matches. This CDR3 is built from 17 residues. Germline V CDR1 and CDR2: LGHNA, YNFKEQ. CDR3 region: CASSQDLRAGGPETQYF. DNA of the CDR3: TGTGCCAGCAGCCAAGATCTCCGAGCGGGGGGGCCGGAGACCCAGTACTTC.

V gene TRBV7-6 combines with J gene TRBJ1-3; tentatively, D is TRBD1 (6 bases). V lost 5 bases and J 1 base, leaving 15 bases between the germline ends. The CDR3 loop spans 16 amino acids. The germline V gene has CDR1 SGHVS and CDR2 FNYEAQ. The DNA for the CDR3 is TGTGCCAGCAGCAGAACAGGGTCTCTGTCTGGAAACACCATATATTTT. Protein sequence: CASSRTGSLSGNTIYF.

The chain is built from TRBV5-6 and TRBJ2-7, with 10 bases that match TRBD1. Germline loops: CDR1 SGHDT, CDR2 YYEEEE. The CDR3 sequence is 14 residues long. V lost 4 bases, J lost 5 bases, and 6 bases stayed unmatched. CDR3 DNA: TGTGCCAGCAGCCTTGACGGGACAGGGGACGAGCAGTACTTC. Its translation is CASSLDGTGDEQYF.

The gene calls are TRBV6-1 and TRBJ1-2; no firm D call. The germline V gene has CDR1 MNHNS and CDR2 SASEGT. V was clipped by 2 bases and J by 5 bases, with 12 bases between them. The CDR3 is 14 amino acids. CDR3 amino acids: CASSERWEEYGYTF. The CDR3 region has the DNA TGTGCCAGCAGTGAAAGGTGGGAGGAATATGGCTACACCTTC.

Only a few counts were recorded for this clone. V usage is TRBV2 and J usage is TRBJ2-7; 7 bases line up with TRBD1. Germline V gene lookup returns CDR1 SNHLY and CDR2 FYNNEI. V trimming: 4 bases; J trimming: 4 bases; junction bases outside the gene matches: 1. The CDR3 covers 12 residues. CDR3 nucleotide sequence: TGTGCCAGCAGTGGACAGGGATACGAGCAGTACTTC. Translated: CASSGQGYEQYF. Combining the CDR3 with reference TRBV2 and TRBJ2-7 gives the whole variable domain EPEVTQTPSHQVTQMGQEVILRCVPISNHLYFYWYRQILGQKVEFLVSFYNNEISEKSEIFDDQFSVERPDGSNFTLKIRSTKLEDSAMYFCASSGQGYEQYFGPGTRLTVT.

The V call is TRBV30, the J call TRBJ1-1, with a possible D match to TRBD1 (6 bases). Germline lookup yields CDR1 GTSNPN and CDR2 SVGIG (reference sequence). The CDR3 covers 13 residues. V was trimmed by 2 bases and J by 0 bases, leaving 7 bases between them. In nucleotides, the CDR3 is TGTGCCTGGAGTTACAGGGTGAACACTGAAGCTTTCTTT. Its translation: CAWSYRVNTEAFF.

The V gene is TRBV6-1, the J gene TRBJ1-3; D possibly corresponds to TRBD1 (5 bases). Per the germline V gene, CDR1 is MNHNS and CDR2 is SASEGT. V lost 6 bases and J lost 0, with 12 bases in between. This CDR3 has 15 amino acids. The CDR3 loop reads CASSAQQVSGNTIYF. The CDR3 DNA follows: TGTGCCAGCAGCGCTCAACAGGTCTCTGGAAACACCATATATTTT.

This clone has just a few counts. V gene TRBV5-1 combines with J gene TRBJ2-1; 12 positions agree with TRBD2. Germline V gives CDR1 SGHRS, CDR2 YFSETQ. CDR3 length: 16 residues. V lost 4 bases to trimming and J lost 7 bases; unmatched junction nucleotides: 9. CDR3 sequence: CASSPPTSGGWNEQFF. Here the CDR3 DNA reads TGCGCCAGCAGCCCTCCTACTAGCGGGGGGTGGAATGAGCAGTTCTTC.